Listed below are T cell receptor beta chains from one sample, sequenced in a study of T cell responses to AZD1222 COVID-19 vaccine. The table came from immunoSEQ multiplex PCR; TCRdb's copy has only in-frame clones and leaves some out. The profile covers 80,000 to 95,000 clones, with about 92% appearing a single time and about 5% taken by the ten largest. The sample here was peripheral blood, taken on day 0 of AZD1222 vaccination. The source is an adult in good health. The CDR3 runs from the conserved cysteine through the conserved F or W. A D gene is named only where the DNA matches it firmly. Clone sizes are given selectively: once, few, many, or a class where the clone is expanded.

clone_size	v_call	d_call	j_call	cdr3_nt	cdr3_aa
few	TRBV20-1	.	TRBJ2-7	TGCAGTGCAGAGGGCTCCTACGAGCAGTACTTC	CSAEGSYEQYF
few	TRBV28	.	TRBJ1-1	TGTGCCAGCAGTGTGAACACTGAAGCTTTCTTT	CASSVNTEAFF
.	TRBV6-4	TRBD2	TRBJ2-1	TGTGCCAGCAGTCGCGGGAGCGACAATGAGCAGTTCTTC	CASSRGSDNEQFF
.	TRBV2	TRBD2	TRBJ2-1	TGTGCCAGCAGGCGGACTAGCGGGCCGTACAATGAGCAGTTCTTC	CASRRTSGPYNEQFF
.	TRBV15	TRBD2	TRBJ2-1	TGTGCCACCAGCTTCCGGACTAGCGGGGACAATGAGCAGTTCTTC	CATSFRTSGDNEQFF
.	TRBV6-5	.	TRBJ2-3	TGTGCCAGCAGTTACTCCCCCGATTACACAGATACGCAGTATTTT	CASSYSPDYTDTQYF
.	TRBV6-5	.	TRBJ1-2	TGTGCCAGCAGGGGGTTAGATGGCTATGGCTACACCTTC	CASRGLDGYGYTF
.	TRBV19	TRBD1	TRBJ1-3	TGTGCCAGTATTGGAGACAGGGGGCGATTTGCTGGAAACACCATATATTTT	CASIGDRGRFAGNTIYF
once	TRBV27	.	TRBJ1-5	TGTGCCAGCAGTTCCAGGGAGGGGCAGCCCCAGCATTTT	CASSSREGQPQHF
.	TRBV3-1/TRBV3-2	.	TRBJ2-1	TGTGCCAGCAGCCAAGATCCCGGGAACTACAATGAGCAGTTCTTC	CASSQDPGNYNEQFF
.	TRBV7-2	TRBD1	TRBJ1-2	TGTGCCTCATGGGCAGGGGGTATCTATGGCTACACCTTC	CASWAGGIYGYTF
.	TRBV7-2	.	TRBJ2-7	TGTGCCAGCAGCTTTTTTTCGGGTAGCTCCTACGAGCAGTACTTC	CASSFFSGSSYEQYF
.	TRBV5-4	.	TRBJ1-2	TGTGCCAGCGGGACCCGACTTAACTATGGCTACACCTTC	CASGTRLNYGYTF
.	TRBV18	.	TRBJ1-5	TGTGCCAGCTCCCCATTCCCAGGTCCCAATCAGCCCCAGCATTTT	CASSPFPGPNQPQHF
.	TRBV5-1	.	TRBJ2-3	TGCGCCAGCAGCTTGGCTCTCAAGTCAGATACGCAGTATTTT	CASSLALKSDTQYF
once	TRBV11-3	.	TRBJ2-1	TGTGCCAGCAGCTTAGATGGGAGAGCAGACGGCCCGAGGGGAGAGCAGTTCTTC	CASSLDGRADGPRGEQFF
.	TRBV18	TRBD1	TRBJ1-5	TGTGCCAGCTCATCCGGACAGGGAAGCAATCAGCCCCAGCATTTT	CASSSGQGSNQPQHF
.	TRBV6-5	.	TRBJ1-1	TGTACCAGCAGTTCGAAGGGCCCGACTGAAGCTTTCTTT	CTSSSKGPTEAFF
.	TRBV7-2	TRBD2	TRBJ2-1	TGTGCCAGCAGCTTAGGCCCAGGGAGGGTCAATGAGCAGTTCTTC	CASSLGPGRVNEQFF
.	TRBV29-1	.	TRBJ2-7	TGCAGCGTTGAGCGCCCCGGTGGGGAGCAGTACTTC	CSVERPGGEQYF
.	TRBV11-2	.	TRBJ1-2	TGTGCCAGCAGCTTAGAGTCAGGGAATCCGGATGGCTACACCTTC	CASSLESGNPDGYTF
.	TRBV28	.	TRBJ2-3	TGTGCCAGCAGGAGCGGGACAAGCACAGATACGCAGTATTTT	CASRSGTSTDTQYF
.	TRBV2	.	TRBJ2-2	TGTGCCAGGCAGAACACCGGGGAGCTGTTTTTT	CARQNTGELFF
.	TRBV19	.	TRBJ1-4	TGTGCCAGTAGTTACCGCATCGAGGAGGAAAAACTGTTTTTT	CASSYRIEEEKLFF
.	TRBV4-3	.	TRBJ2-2	TGCGCCAGCAGCCAGCGCCTAAGGGAGGACCCGAACACCGGGGAGCTGTTTTTT	CASSQRLREDPNTGELFF
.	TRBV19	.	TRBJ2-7	TGTGCCAGTAGTATAGATTTCCAGGGGACATACGAGCAGTACTTC	CASSIDFQGTYEQYF
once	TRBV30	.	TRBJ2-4	TGTGCCTGGAGTGTATCGGGGGTCTGGAACATTCAGTACTTC	CAWSVSGVWNIQYF
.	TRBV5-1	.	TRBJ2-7	TGCGCCAGCAGCTTGGGCGGGCCGTTGAACTACGAGCAGTACTTC	CASSLGGPLNYEQYF
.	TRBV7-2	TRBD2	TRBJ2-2	TGTGCCAGCAGCTTAGGAGTCGGGACTAGACGCACCGGGGAGCTGTTTTTT	CASSLGVGTRRTGELFF
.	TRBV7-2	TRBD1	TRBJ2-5	TGTGCCAGCAGCTTCAACAGGGGAGAGACCCAGTACTTC	CASSFNRGETQYF
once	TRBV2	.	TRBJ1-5	TGTGCCAGCAGTAGACGAGGATTTACTGTTTATCAGCCCCAGCATTTT	CASSRRGFTVYQPQHF
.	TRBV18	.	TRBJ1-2	TGTGCCAGCTCACCTCAGACCTCTAACTATGGCTACACCTTC	CASSPQTSNYGYTF
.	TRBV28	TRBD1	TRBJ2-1	TGTGCCAGCAGTTCCACGTCCGGGACAGGATACAATGAGCAGTTCTTC	CASSSTSGTGYNEQFF
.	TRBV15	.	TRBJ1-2	TGTGCCACCAGCAGAGATGAGAGGGTAGCTAACTATGGCTACACCTTC	CATSRDERVANYGYTF
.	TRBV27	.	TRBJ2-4	TGTGCCAGCAGTTACACCGGGGAGTCAATTCAGTACTTC	CASSYTGESIQYF
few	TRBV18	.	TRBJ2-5	TGTGCCAGCTCACCACCGGGAACGCGGGAGACCCAGTACTTC	CASSPPGTRETQYF
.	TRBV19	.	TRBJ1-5	TGTGCCAGTAGCCCCACTGGGGGCAATCAGCCCCAGCATTTT	CASSPTGGNQPQHF
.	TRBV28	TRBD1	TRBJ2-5	TGTGCCAGCAGGACGACAGGGGATGAGACCCAGTACTTC	CASRTTGDETQYF
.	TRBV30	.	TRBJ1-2	TGTGCCTGGAGTGGAGGGACCTATGGCTACACCTTC	CAWSGGTYGYTF
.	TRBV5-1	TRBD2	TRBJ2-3	TGCGCCAGCAGCCCCGGGACTAGTGTCACAGATACGCAGTATTTT	CASSPGTSVTDTQYF
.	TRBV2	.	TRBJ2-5	TGTGCCAGCCGTTTTCCGTACCAAGAGACCCAGTACTTC	CASRFPYQETQYF
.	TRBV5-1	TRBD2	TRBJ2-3	TGCGCCAGCAGCTTGTGGCGGGAGTTGGCAGATACGCAGTATTTT	CASSLWRELADTQYF
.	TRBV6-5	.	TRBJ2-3	TGTGCCAGCAGTTACCGAGGCCCAGCAGATACGCAGTATTTT	CASSYRGPADTQYF
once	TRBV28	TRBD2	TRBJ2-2	TGTGCCAGCAGCTCCCCTGGCGGGAGTGACACCGGGGAGCTGTTTTTT	CASSSPGGSDTGELFF
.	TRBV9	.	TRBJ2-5	TGTGCCAGCAGCGTAATAGGGGGACAAGAGACCCAGTACTTC	CASSVIGGQETQYF
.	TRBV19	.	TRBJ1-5	TGTGCCAGCACTGGGACCGCTGGCAATCAGCCCCAGCATTTT	CASTGTAGNQPQHF
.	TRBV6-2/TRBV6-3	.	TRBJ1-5	TGTGCCAGCAGTTACACCACGTTCGGTCAGCCCCAGCATTTT	CASSYTTFGQPQHF
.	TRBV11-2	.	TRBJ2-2	TGTGCCAGCAGCTTAAGCGTGATAGGCGGAACCGGGGAGCTGTTTTTT	CASSLSVIGGTGELFF
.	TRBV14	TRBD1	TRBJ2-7	TGTGCCAGCAGCCAGGGACAGGGGGGCGAGCAGTACTTC	CASSQGQGGEQYF
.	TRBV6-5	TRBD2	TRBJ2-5	TGTGCCAGCAGTTTCATAGCGGGAGGGGGGGAGACCCAGTACTTC	CASSFIAGGGETQYF